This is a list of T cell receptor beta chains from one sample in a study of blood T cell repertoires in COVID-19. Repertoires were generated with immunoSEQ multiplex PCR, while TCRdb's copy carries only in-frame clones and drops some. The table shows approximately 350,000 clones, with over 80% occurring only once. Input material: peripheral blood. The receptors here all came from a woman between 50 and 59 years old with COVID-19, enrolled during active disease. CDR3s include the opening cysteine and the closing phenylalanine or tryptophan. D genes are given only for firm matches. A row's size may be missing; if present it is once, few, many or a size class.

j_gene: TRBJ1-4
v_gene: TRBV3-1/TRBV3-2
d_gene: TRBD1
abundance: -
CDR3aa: CASSQGQGFANEKLFF
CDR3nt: TGTGCCAGCAGCCAAGGACAGGGTTTTGCTAATGAAAAACTGTTTTTT

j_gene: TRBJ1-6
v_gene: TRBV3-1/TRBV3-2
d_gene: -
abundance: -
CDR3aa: CASSHLDSHNSPLHF
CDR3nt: TGTGCCAGCAGCCATCTGGACAGCCATAATTCACCCCTCCACTTT

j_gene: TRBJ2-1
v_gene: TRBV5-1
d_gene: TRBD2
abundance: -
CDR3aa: CASSPIAGAYNEQFF
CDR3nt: TGCGCCAGCAGTCCTATAGCGGGAGCATACAATGAGCAGTTCTTC

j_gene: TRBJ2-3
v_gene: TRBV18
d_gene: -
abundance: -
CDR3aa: CASSPPAPSTDTQYF
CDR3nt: TGTGCCAGCTCACCTCCAGCGCCCAGCACAGATACGCAGTATTTT

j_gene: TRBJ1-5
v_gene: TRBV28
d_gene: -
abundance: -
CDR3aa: CASSSSGDQPQHF
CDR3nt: TGTGCCAGCAGTTCCTCCGGAGATCAGCCCCAGCATTTT

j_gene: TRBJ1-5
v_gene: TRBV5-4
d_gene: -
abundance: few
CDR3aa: CASSTPQGKGNQPQHF
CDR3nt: TGTGCCAGCAGCACACCTCAGGGGAAAGGCAATCAGCCCCAGCATTTT

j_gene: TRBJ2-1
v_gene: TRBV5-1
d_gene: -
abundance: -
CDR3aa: CASSSTGGNEQFF
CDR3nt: TGCGCCAGCAGTAGTACCGGCGGGAATGAGCAGTTCTTC

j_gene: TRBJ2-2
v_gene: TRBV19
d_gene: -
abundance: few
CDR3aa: CASSPPPGRNTGELFF
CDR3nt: TGTGCCAGTAGTCCTCCCCCGGGAAGGAACACCGGGGAGCTGTTTTTT

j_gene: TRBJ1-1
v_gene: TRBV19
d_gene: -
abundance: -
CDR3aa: CASSLDREEEAFF
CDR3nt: TGTGCCAGCTCCCTTGACCGGGAAGAGGAAGCTTTCTTT

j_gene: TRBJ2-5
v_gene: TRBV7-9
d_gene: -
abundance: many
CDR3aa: CASSLLAGQETQYF
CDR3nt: TGTGCCAGCAGCTTGTTAGCAGGGCAGGAGACCCAGTACTTC

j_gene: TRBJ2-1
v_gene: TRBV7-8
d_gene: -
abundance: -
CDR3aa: CASSLFALGPRQIDGNEQFF
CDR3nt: TGTGCCAGCAGCTTATTTGCCCTCGGTCCTCGACAGATCGATGGCAATGAGCAGTTCTTC

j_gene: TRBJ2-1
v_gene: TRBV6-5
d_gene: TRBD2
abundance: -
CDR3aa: CATKGRAHNEQFF
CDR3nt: TGTGCCACCAAAGGGAGGGCCCACAATGAGCAGTTCTTC

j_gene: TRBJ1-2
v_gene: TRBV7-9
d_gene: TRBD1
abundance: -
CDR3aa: CASSLQGQVHGYTF
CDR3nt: TGTGCCAGCAGCTTACAGGGACAGGTTCATGGCTACACCTTC

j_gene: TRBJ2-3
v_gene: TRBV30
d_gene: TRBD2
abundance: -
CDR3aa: CAWRAQDHRTSDTDTQYF
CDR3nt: TGTGCCTGGCGCGCCCAGGATCATAGGACTAGCGACACAGATACGCAGTATTTT

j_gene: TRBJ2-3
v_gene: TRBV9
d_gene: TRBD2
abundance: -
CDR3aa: CASSPRELAGVPQYF
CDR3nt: TGTGCCAGCAGCCCTCGAGAACTAGCGGGGGTGCCGCAGTATTTT

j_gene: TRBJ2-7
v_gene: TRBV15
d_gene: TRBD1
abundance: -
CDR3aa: CATSSTRDSSYEQYF
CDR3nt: TGTGCCACCAGCTCGACCCGGGACAGCTCCTACGAGCAGTACTTC

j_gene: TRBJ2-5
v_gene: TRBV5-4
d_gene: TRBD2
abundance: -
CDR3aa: CASSSSTHHRLGGETQYF
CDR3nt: TGTGCCAGCAGCTCCAGCACCCACCATCGGCTCGGGGGGGAGACCCAGTACTTC

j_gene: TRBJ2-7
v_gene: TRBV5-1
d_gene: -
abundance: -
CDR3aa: CASSLSWRGRAYEQYF
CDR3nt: TGCGCCAGCAGCTTGTCCTGGCGGGGAAGGGCCTACGAGCAGTACTTC

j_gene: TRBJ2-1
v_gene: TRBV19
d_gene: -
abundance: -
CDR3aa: CASSIVRGVSYNEQFF
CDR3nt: TGTGCCAGTAGTATAGTCAGGGGAGTATCCTACAATGAGCAGTTCTTC

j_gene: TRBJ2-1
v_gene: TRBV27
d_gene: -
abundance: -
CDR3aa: CASSHRANEQFF
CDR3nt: TGTGCCAGCAGTCACAGGGCAAATGAGCAGTTCTTC

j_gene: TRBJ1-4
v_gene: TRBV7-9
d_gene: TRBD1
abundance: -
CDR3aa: CASSSQWGTGAGKLFF
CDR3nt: TGTGCCAGCAGCTCCCAGTGGGGGACAGGAGCGGGAAAACTGTTTTTT

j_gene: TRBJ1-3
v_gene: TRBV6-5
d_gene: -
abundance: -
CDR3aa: CASSRDRSSGNTIYF
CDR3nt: TGTGCCAGCAGCCGCGACAGGAGCTCTGGAAACACCATATATTTT

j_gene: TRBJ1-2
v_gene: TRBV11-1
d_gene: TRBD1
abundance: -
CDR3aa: CASSSRDSELYGYTF
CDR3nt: TGTGCCAGCAGCTCGCGGGACAGCGAACTCTATGGCTACACCTTC

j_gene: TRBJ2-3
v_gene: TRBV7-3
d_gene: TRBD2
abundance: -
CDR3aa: CASSLSGRVDTQYF
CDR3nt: TGTGCCAGCAGCTTAAGCGGGAGGGTCGATACGCAGTATTTT

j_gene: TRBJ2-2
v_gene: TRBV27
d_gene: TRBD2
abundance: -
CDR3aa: CASRLGTSGLTGELFF
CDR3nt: TGTGCCAGCAGACTGGGGACTAGCGGTCTCACCGGGGAGCTGTTTTTT

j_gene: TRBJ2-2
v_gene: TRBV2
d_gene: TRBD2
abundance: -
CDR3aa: CASTLAGGINTGELFF
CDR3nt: TGTGCCAGCACTTTAGCGGGAGGGATTAACACCGGGGAGCTGTTTTTT

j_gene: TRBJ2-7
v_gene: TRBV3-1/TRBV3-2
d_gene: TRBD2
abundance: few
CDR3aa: CASSQGPAGGLSLEQYF
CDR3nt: TGTGCCAGCAGCCAAGGGCCGGCGGGAGGGCTTTCCCTCGAGCAGTACTTC

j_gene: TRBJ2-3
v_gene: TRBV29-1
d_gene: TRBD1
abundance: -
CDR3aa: CSVVTGGMADTQYF
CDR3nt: TGCAGCGTTGTGACAGGGGGAATGGCAGATACGCAGTATTTT

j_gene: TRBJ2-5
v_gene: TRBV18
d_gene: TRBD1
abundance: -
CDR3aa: CASSPPRGLETQYF
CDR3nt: TGTGCCAGCTCACCACCCAGGGGGCTAGAGACCCAGTACTTC

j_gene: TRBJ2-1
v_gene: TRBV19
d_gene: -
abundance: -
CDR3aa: CASSSGTGTTRTQYNEQFF
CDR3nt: TGTGCCAGTAGTTCCGGTACCGGGACAACCAGGACACAATACAATGAGCAGTTCTTC

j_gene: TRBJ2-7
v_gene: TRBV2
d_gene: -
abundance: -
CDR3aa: CASGRTLSSYEQYF
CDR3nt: TGTGCCAGCGGTCGGACACTGAGCTCCTACGAGCAGTACTTC

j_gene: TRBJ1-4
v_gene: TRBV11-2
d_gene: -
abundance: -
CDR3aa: CASSLGLNNEKLFF
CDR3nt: TGTGCCAGCAGCTTAGGACTGAATAATGAAAAACTGTTTTTT

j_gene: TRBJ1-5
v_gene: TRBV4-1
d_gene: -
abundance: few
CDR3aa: CASSQERGGSQHF
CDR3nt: TGCGCCAGCAGCCAAGAACGTGGAGGTTCCCAGCATTTT

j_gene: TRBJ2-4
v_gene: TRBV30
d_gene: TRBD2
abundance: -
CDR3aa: CAWRLAGGPHIQYF
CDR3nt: TGTGCCTGGAGACTAGCGGGAGGTCCGCACATTCAGTACTTC

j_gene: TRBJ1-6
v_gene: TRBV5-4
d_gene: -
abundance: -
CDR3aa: CASSLGGQRNSPLHF
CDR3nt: TGTGCCAGCAGCTTGGGGGGACAACGGAATTCACCCCTCCACTTT

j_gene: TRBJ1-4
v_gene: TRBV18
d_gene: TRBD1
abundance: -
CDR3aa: CASSPRRGDGNEKLFF
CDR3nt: TGTGCCAGCTCACCACGCAGGGGGGATGGTAATGAAAAACTGTTTTTT

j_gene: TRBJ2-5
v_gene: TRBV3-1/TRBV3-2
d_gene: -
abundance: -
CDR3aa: CASSQSYGMVFTQYF
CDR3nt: TGTGCCAGCAGCCAAAGTTACGGGATGGTTTTTACCCAGTACTTC

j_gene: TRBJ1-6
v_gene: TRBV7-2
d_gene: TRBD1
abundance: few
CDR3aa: CASSTGQENNSPLHF
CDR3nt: TGTGCCAGCAGCACCGGACAGGAAAATAATTCACCCCTCCACTTT

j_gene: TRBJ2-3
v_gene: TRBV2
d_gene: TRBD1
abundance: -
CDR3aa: CASSNRGSSADTQYF
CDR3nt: TGTGCCAGCAGTAACAGGGGCAGCAGCGCGGATACGCAGTATTTT

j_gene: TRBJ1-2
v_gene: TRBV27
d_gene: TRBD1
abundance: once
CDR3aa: CASRNTDRVYGYTF
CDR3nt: TGTGCCAGCAGGAACACGGACAGGGTCTATGGCTACACCTTC

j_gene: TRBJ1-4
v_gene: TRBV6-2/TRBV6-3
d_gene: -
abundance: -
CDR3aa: CASSTTNGGKLFF
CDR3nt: TGTGCCAGCAGCACCACTAACGGTGGAAAACTGTTTTTT

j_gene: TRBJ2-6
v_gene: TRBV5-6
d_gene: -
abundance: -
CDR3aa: CASSLPRVGGANVLTF
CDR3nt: TGTGCCAGCAGCTTGCCCCGGGTTGGTGGGGCCAACGTCCTGACTTTC

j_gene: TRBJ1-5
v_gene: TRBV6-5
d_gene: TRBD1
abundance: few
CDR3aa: CAGGDRDQPQHF
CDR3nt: TGTGCCGGGGGGGACAGGGATCAGCCCCAGCATTTT

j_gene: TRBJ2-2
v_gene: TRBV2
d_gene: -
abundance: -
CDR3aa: CASISSERRGGELFF
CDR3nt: TGTGCCAGCATCTCCAGCGAGAGGAGGGGCGGGGAGCTGTTTTTT

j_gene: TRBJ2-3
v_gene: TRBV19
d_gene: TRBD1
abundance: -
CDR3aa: CASSTGQNQADTQYF
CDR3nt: TGTGCCAGTAGTACGGGACAGAACCAAGCAGATACGCAGTATTTT

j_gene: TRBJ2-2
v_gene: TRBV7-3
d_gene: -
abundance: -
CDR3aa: CASSRTGTLDTGELFF
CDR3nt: TGTGCCAGCAGCCGAACCGGGACTCTTGATACCGGGGAGCTGTTTTTT

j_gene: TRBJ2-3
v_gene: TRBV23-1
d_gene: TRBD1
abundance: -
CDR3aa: CASSQKGQGRDTQYF
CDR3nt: TGCGCCAGCAGTCAAAAGGGACAGGGGAGGGATACGCAGTATTTT

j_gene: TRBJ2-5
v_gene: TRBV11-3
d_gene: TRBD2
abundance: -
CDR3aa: CASSLVALGLAGEATQYF
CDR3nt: TGTGCCAGCAGCTTAGTCGCCCTGGGACTAGCGGGAGAGGCGACCCAGTACTTC

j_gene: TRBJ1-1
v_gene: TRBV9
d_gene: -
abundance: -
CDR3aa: CASSARTSVNTEAFF
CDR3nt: TGTGCCAGCAGCGCCCGGACTTCGGTGAACACTGAAGCTTTCTTT

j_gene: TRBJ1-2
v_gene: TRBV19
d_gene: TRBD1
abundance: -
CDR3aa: CASSIVLMTGTAHNYGYTF
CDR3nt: TGTGCCAGTAGTATCGTCCTTATGACCGGGACAGCACATAACTATGGCTACACCTTC

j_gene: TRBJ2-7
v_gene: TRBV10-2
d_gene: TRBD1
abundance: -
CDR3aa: CASTRQGYEQYF
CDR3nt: TGCGCCAGCACTAGACAGGGCTACGAGCAGTACTTC

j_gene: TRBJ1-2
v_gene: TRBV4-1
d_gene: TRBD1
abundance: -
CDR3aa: CASSHPGQATNYGYTF
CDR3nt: TGCGCCAGCAGCCATCCGGGACAGGCTACTAACTATGGCTACACCTTC

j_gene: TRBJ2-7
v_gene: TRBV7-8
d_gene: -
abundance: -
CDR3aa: CASSLLAGSYEQYF
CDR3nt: TGTGCCAGCAGCTTACTAGCTGGCTCCTACGAGCAGTACTTC

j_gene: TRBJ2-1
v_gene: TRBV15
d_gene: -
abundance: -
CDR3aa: CATSRVTSSYNEQFF
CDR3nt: TGTGCCACCAGCAGGGTGACAAGCTCCTACAATGAGCAGTTCTTC

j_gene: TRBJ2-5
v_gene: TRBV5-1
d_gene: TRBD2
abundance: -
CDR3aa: CASRREPQETQYF
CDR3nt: TGCGCCAGCAGGCGGGAGCCTCAAGAGACCCAGTACTTC

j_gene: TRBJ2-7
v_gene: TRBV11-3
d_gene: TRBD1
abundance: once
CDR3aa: CASSPFGQGTLDEQYF
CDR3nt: TGTGCCAGCAGCCCGTTCGGACAGGGGACCTTAGACGAGCAGTACTTC

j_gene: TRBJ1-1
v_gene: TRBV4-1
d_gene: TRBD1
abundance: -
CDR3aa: CASSQRQGNTEAFF
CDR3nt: TGCGCCAGCAGCCAGAGACAGGGGAACACTGAAGCTTTCTTT

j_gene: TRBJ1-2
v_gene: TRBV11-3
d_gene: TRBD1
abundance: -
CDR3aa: CASSLLGTGDGYTF
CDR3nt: TGTGCCAGCAGCTTACTCGGGACAGGGGATGGCTACACCTTC

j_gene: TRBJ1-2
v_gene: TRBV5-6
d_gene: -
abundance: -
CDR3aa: CASSSTQAGVYYGYTF
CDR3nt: TGTGCCAGCAGCTCCACTCAGGCAGGGGTCTACTATGGCTACACCTTC